The 9 T cell receptor beta chains reported below all come from one sample, sequenced in a study of CD8+ T cells in alopecia areata. The authors extracted RNA and reverse transcribed it into cDNA as the sequencing template. Measured with immunoSEQ multiplex PCR; TCRdb has only the in-frame clones, and not every one. In the table there are under 250,000 clones, 50% to 60% of which are singletons. Sequencing used CD4+ T cells sorted from blood, obtained at week 0. Source of these receptors: a human donor with alopecia areata.

The gene calls are TRBV19 and TRBJ2-3; no firm D call. Germline V CDR1 and CDR2: LNHDA, SQIVND (reference sequence). Deletions cut 5 bases from V and 2 bases from J, with 8 bases between. This CDR3 region has 13 residues. CDR3 in amino acids: CASSSEITDTQYF. The CDR3 DNA is TGTGCCAGTAGTTCCGAGATCACAGATACGCAGTATTTT. Based on the CDR3 plus reference TRBV19 and TRBJ2-3, the full variable domain is DGGITQSPKYLFRKEGQNVTLSCEQNLNHDAMYWYRQDPGQGLRLIYYSQIVNDFQKGDIAEGYSVSREKKESFPLTVTSAQKNPTAFYLCASSSEITDTQYFGPGTRLTVL.

This CDR3 is CASSLWASGGGYTF. In DNA, the CDR3 is TGTGCCAGCAGTTTATGGGCGTCAGGGGGTGGCTACACCTTC. The J gene is TRBJ1-2, the V gene TRBV27; 7 bases are shared with TRBD1. This CDR3 contains 14 residues. Germline values: CDR1 MNHEY, CDR2 SMNVEV (reference sequence). V lost 1 base, J lost 7 bases, and 6 bases stayed unmatched.

The gene calls are TRBV5-1 and TRBJ2-2, with 9 bases lining up with TRBD1. J lost 2 bases, V lost 0 bases, and 2 bases had no gene match. Germline V gives CDR1 SGHRS, CDR2 YFSETQ. The CDR3 runs 16 residues. In nucleotides, the CDR3 is TGCGCCAGCAGCTTGGGGGACAGGGAAAACACCGGGGAGCTGTTTTTT. It yields the protein CASSLGDRENTGELFF.

The chain recombines TRBV7-2 with TRBJ2-5, with D tentatively TRBD2 (5 bases). Trimming removed 5 bases at V and 4 bases at J, with 11 bases between. CDR3 length: 13 amino acids. Germline V gene sequence: CDR1 SGHTA, CDR2 FQGNSA. The CDR3: CASSPGVRETQYF. The CDR3 DNA reads TGTGCCAGCAGCCCCGGGGTCAGAGAGACCCAGTACTTC.

V usage is TRBV30 and J usage is TRBJ1-2; the D is unclear. Trimming took off 1 base at V and 4 bases at J, with 7 bases between the two ends. There are 12 residues in the CDR3. The germline CDR1 and CDR2 sequences are GTSNPN and SVGIG (reference sequence). The CDR3 DNA reads TGTGCCTGGAGTGCTCTCAGCTATGGCTACACCTTC. It specifies CAWSALSYGYTF.

The chain uses TRBV30 and TRBJ2-6; 8 bases line up with TRBD2. Germline lookup yields CDR1 GTSNPN and CDR2 SVGIG (reference sequence). The junction had 8 bases not matched to a gene; V was cut back by 7 bases and J by 0 bases. The CDR3 is 16 amino acids. Here the CDR3 DNA reads TGTGCCTATACAAGCGGGAGTCACTCTGGGGCCAACGTCCTGACTTTC. It is translated as CAYTSGSHSGANVLTF.

CDR3 sequence (DNA): TGCGCCAGCAGCTTCTCAAGCGGGGGCGACGAGCAGTACTTC. The encoded protein is CASSFSSGGDEQYF. The chain combines TRBV5-1 with TRBJ2-7; 8 nucleotides match TRBD2. The V and J ends lost 2 bases and 5 bases, in that order; junction bases with no gene match: 6. Looked up from germline, CDR1 is SGHRS and CDR2 is YFSETQ. The CDR3 consists of 14 residues.

V and J are TRBV30 and TRBJ1-3; D call uncertain. The CDR3 spans 16 residues. Germline CDR1 reads GTSNPN; CDR2 reads SVGIG (reference sequence). The germline V and J ends were trimmed by 0 bases and 0 bases, with 12 bases remaining between them. CDR3 region: CAWSVLYRSSGNTIYF. CDR3 bases: TGTGCCTGGAGTGTGTTATACCGGAGCTCTGGAAACACCATATATTTT.

V gene TRBV10-3 combines with J gene TRBJ2-7; D is possibly TRBD1 (5 bases). The germline gives CDR1 ENHRY, CDR2 SYGVKD. V lost 10 bases and J 4 bases, leaving 11 bases between the germline ends. The CDR3 has 11 residues. The CDR3, as DNA: TGTGCCACCAGCCAGGGATACGAGCAGTACTTC. Amino acid sequence: CATSQGYEQYF.